The 30 T cell receptor beta chains given below trace back to one sample, sequenced in a study of control samples from healthy donors and cancer patients. The data were produced by immunoSEQ multiplex PCR, yet TCRdb's version contains in-frame clones alone and is incomplete. The repertoire holds 65,000 to 95,000 clones, with approximately 89% as singletons. The sequencing input was blood. The receptors here all came from a middle-aged man in good health.

This clone appeared a single time. The J gene is TRBJ2-7, the V gene TRBV5-3; TRBD1 is a possible D gene (6 bases). TRBV5-3 is classed as an ORF, of uncertain function. This CDR3 is 14 amino acids long. V dropped 3 bases and J dropped 2 bases, with 12 bases sitting between them. The CDR3 nucleotides read TGTGCCAGAAGCTCTGGGACACTAGCCTACGAGCAGTACGTC. Amino acids: CARSSGTLAYEQYV.

This clone has more than one count but fewer than ten. The chain couples TRBV5-6 to TRBJ2-2; D is undetermined. The germline V gene has CDR1 SGHDT and CDR2 YYEEEE. The CDR3 is 13 amino acids. Trimming removed 2 bases from V and 5 bases from J, with 7 bases in between. CDR3 loop: CASSFDKTGELFF. The CDR3 nucleotides read TGTGCCAGCAGCTTTGACAAAACCGGGGAGCTGTTTTTT.

The chain carries TRBV2 and TRBJ1-2; D possibly corresponds to TRBD1 (5 bases). The CDR3 totals 12 residues. The germline V gene has CDR1 SNHLY and CDR2 FYNNEI. V shed 8 bases and J shed 8 bases, with 15 bases lying between them. The CDR3 is CASRDRGTGYTF. In DNA, the CDR3 is TGTGCCAGCCGGGACCGGGGAACCGGCTACACCTTC.

This clone was counted at least ten times. V usage is TRBV11-1 and J usage is TRBJ2-2; weak D call: TRBD2 (5 bases). CDR1 SGHAT and CDR2 FQDESV come from the germline V gene (reference sequence). Between the trimmed V and J ends, which lost 5 bases and 6 bases, there was a span of 19 bases. The CDR3 contains 16 residues. CDR3 protein: CASSRILAISPGELFF. Here the CDR3 DNA reads TGTGCCAGCAGCCGGATTCTAGCAATATCACCCGGGGAGCTGTTTTTT.

The chain has TRBV4-3 and TRBJ2-1; D is undetermined. The germline V and J ends were trimmed by 3 bases and 4 bases, with 13 bases remaining between them. The CDR3 has 15 residues. Germline V gene data show CDR1 as LGHNA and CDR2 as YSLEER. The CDR3 here is CASSHSGDEYNEQFF. DNA for the CDR3: TGCGCCAGCAGCCATAGTGGGGATGAATACAATGAGCAGTTCTTC.

This chain uses TRBV5-1 with TRBJ2-3; 9 nucleotides line up with TRBD1. This CDR3 comprises 15 residues. Germline CDR1 is SGHRS and CDR2 is YFSETQ. Germline trimming cut 3 bases from V and 9 bases from J; bases unmatched to any gene: 11. DNA for the CDR3: TGCGCCAGCAGCTCCGGGACAGGGTTCATCGAAACGCAGTATTTT. It codes for CASSSGTGFIETQYF.

The rearrangement joins TRBV6-5 to TRBJ1-3, with a possible D match to TRBD1 (5 bases). The CDR3 is made up of 15 amino acids. Germline V lookup: CDR1 MNHEY, CDR2 SVGAGI. The ends were cut back, 2 bases at V and 1 base at J, with 9 bases in the middle. The CDR3 loop is CASSYEPGSGNTIYF. CDR3 in DNA: TGTGCCAGCAGTTACGAGCCAGGGTCTGGAAACACCATATATTTT.

This rearrangement joins TRBV5-1 to TRBJ2-5; TRBD1 aligns across 8 bases. The J segment lost 5 bases and the V segment lost 0 bases, leaving 6 bases of the junction unmatched. Germline CDR1 SGHRS, CDR2 YFSETQ. The CDR3 is made up of 15 amino acids. The CDR3: CASSLAGTGGETQYF. The CDR3 DNA reads as TGCGCCAGCAGCTTGGCGGGAACAGGGGGGGAGACCCAGTACTTC.

This chain links TRBV28 with TRBJ2-7, with TRBD1 matching 9 bases. The CDR3 loop spans 15 amino acids. The V gene's germline CDR1 is MDHEN and CDR2 SYDVKM. The V and J ends lost 6 bases and 5 bases, in that order; junction bases with no gene match: 11. As DNA, the CDR3 is TGTGCCAGCAGACCTACCGGGACAGGGACGAACGAGCAGTACGTC. This gives the protein CASRPTGTGTNEQYV.

V usage is TRBV6-1 and J usage is TRBJ1-3; D perhaps matches TRBD1 (6 bases). This CDR3 has 15 residues. Germline values: CDR1 MNHNS, CDR2 SASEGT. V lost 3 bases and J 0 bases, leaving 9 bases between the germline ends. DNA of the CDR3: TGTGCCAGCAGTGACAGGGGCAACTCTGGAAACACCATATATTTT. Protein product: CASSDRGNSGNTIYF.

The chain joins TRBV4-3 to TRBJ2-3, with 7 bases identical to TRBD2. Unmatched junction bases numbered 6, after V lost 0 bases and J lost 3 bases. CDR1 LGHNA and CDR2 YSLEER come from the germline V gene. CDR3 length: 16 amino acids. The CDR3 protein is CASSQEEGGETDTQYF. The CDR3, as DNA: TGCGCCAGCAGCCAAGAGGAGGGAGGGGAAACAGATACGCAGTATTTT.

This chain uses TRBV29-1 with TRBJ1-2, with 10 bases lining up with TRBD1. The CDR3 runs 13 residues. CDR1 SQVTM and CDR2 ANQGSEA come from the germline V gene. Germline trimming cut 5 bases from V and 9 bases from J; bases unmatched to any gene: 9. This chain's CDR3 is CSVFRTGGMRYTF. The CDR3 nucleotides are TGCAGCGTTTTTCGGACAGGGGGGATGCGCTACACCTTC. The full variable domain, completed using reference TRBV29-1 and TRBJ1-2, is SAVISQKPSRDICQRGTSLTIQCQVDSQVTMMFWYRQQPGQSLTLIATANQGSEATYESGFVIDKFPISRPNLTFSTLTVSNMSPEDSSIYLCSVFRTGGMRYTFGSGTRLTVV.

By its share, this clone is medium-sized. The chain couples TRBV7-8 to TRBJ2-1; TRBD1 matches at 8 bases. The CDR3 is made up of 15 amino acids. The junction had 3 bases not matched to a gene; V was cut back by 3 bases and J by 2 bases. Germline values: CDR1 SGHVS, CDR2 FQNEAQ. The CDR3 sequence is CASSLQGAAYNEQFF. The DNA for the CDR3 is TGTGCCAGCAGCTTGCAGGGGGCCGCCTACAATGAGCAGTTCTTC.

The rearrangement joins TRBV9 to TRBJ2-7, with no clear D. The germline gives CDR1 SGDLS, CDR2 YYNGEE. The CDR3 length is 16 residues. V was trimmed by 2 bases and J by 0 bases, leaving 15 bases between them. The CDR3 protein is CASSVDGRVSSYEQYF. In DNA, the CDR3 is TGTGCCAGCAGCGTCGATGGACGGGTTAGCTCCTACGAGCAGTACTTC.

This chain links TRBV6-2 or TRBV6-3 with TRBJ2-5, with D hard to call. CDR1 and CDR2 (germline): MNHEY, SVGEGT. This CDR3 has 12 residues. V was trimmed by 5 bases and J by 2 bases, leaving 6 bases between them. In nucleotides, the CDR3 is TGTGCCAGCAGTACAAGACAAGAGACCCAGTACTTC. This gives the protein CASSTRQETQYF.

The CDR3 bases are TGTGCCAGCAGCGTAAGCGGCTCGATTCTTAATGAGCAGTTCTTC. As protein: CASSVSGSILNEQFF. V is TRBV9 and J is TRBJ2-1, with D perhaps matching TRBD2 (5 bases). In germline, CDR1 is SGDLS, CDR2 YYNGEE. This CDR3 has 15 residues. Trimming pared 1 base from V and 7 bases from J, leaving 15 bases between.

This clone was counted a single time. V and J are TRBV5-1 and TRBJ2-7; 9 nucleotides align to TRBD2. The CDR3 loop spans 15 amino acids. The V segment lost 5 bases and the J segment 1 base; nucleotides outside the gene matches: 7. Germline V gene lookup returns CDR1 SGHRS and CDR2 YFSETQ. CDR3 loop: CASRPSGMFSYEQYF. CDR3 DNA: TGCGCCAGCAGACCTAGCGGGATGTTTTCCTACGAGCAGTACTTC. Based on the CDR3 plus reference TRBV5-1 and TRBJ2-7, the full variable domain is KAGVTQTPRYLIKTRGQQVTLSCSPISGHRSVSWYQQTPGQGLQFLFEYFSETQRNKGNFPGRFSGRQFSNSRSEMNVSTLELGDSALYLCASRPSGMFSYEQYFGPGTRLTVT.

The rearrangement joins TRBV13 to TRBJ1-2; 9 nucleotides match TRBD1. The CDR3 is 18 amino acids. Germline CDR1 PRHDT, CDR2 FYEKMQ (reference sequence). V lost 0 bases to trimming and J lost 1 base; unmatched junction nucleotides: 9. For the CDR3, the DNA is TGTGCCAGCAGCTTAGGGCCTAGCGGACAGGGGAATAACTATGGCTACACCTTC. It is translated as CASSLGPSGQGNNYGYTF.

This sequence joins TRBV11-2 and TRBJ1-2; D call uncertain. The CDR3 extends over 12 amino acids. Trimming left V 7 bases short and J 6 bases short, with 12 bases between. The germline CDR1 and CDR2 sequences are SGHAT and FQNNGV. The CDR3 DNA sequence: TGTGCCAGCAAATGGAGGCAAAATGGCTACACCTTC. Its protein is CASKWRQNGYTF.

In DNA form, the CDR3 reads TGTGCCAGCAGCGGTCGGGCGGGGACTTCGAGGAACGAGCAGTACTTC. It specifies CASSGRAGTSRNEQYF. The gene calls are TRBV7-9 and TRBJ2-7; D possibly corresponds to TRBD2 (6 bases). Germline V CDR1 and CDR2: SEHNR, FQNEAQ (reference sequence). The CDR3 is 16 amino acids. V gave up 5 bases and J gave up 5 bases, with 22 bases separating them.

The chain employs TRBV6-2 or TRBV6-3 and TRBJ1-2; D is perhaps TRBD1 (5 bases). Trimming shortened V by 0 bases and J by 3 bases, and 11 bases separated the two germline ends. CDR3 length: 15 amino acids. Germline CDR1 is MNHEY and CDR2 is SVGEGT. The CDR3, as DNA: TGTGCCAGCAGTTACTCAGGGACTTACGACTATGGCTACACCTTC. Protein product: CASSYSGTYDYGYTF.

Here the CDR3 DNA reads TGTGCCAGCAGTTACGGCCGGGGGCGGACGAGCACTGAAGCTTTCTTT. It codes for CASSYGRGRTSTEAFF. The chain joins TRBV6-5 to TRBJ1-1; D might be TRBD1 (6 bases). The V gene lost 2 bases and the J gene lost 4 bases, with 17 bases spanning the gap. Per the germline V gene, CDR1 is MNHEY and CDR2 is SVGAGI. The CDR3 covers 16 residues.

This clone was seen a single time. The chain couples TRBV10-3 to TRBJ1-2; D is undetermined. Germline V gene data show CDR1 as ENHRY and CDR2 as SYGVKD. V was clipped by 6 bases and J by 4 bases, with 15 bases between them. This CDR3 has 14 amino acids. CDR3 amino acids: CAISYLTPVYGYTF. In DNA form, the CDR3 reads TGTGCCATCAGCTATCTGACACCTGTCTATGGCTACACCTTC.

The rearrangement joins TRBV7-9 to TRBJ2-7; D is unclear. Deletions cut 3 bases from V and 2 bases from J, with 5 bases between. The CDR3 is 12 amino acids. Per the germline V gene, CDR1 is SEHNR and CDR2 is FQNEAQ (reference sequence). CDR3 in DNA: TGTGCCAGCAGCTTTGGGACCTACGAGCAGTACTTC. Translated, it gives CASSFGTYEQYF.

CDR3 DNA sequence: TGTGCCATCAGTTGGGACAGAAATCAGCCCCAGCATTTT. Its translation: CAISWDRNQPQHF. V is TRBV10-3 and J is TRBJ1-5; TRBD1 matches 7 bases. Trimming removed 5 bases from V and 4 bases from J; junction bases left unmatched: 2. CDR1 and CDR2 from the germline V gene are ENHRY and SYGVKD. CDR3 size: 13 residues.

A single count supports this clone. The chain couples TRBV7-9 to TRBJ2-3, with D unresolved. The CDR3 is 16 amino acids. Trimming pared 2 bases from V and 2 bases from J, leaving 14 bases between. Looked up from germline, CDR1 is SEHNR and CDR2 is FQNEAQ (reference sequence). CDR3 residues: CASSLSPTRNTDTQYF. The DNA for the CDR3 is TGTGCCAGCAGCTTAAGTCCGACCCGCAACACAGATACGCAGTATTTT.

The chain joins TRBV2 to TRBJ1-2; 7 bases agree with TRBD1. The germline CDR1 and CDR2 sequences are SNHLY and FYNNEI. V lost 3 bases to trimming and J lost 8 bases; unmatched junction nucleotides: 3. This CDR3 is 12 amino acids long. This chain's CDR3 is CASSDRGFGYTF. DNA of the CDR3: TGTGCCAGCAGTGACAGGGGGTTCGGCTACACCTTC.

The chain carries TRBV7-2 and TRBJ2-7, with D perhaps TRBD1 (6 bases). The CDR3 sequence is 14 residues long. V lost 4 bases, J lost 4 bases, and 14 bases lay in between. The germline V gene has CDR1 SGHTA and CDR2 FQGNSA. Here the CDR3 DNA reads TGTGCCAGCAGCTCGTCGACAGGTTTTTACGAGCAGTACGTC. It specifies CASSSSTGFYEQYV.

The chain is built from TRBV2 and TRBJ1-4; D gene uncertain. Deletions cut 3 bases from V and 8 bases from J, with 13 bases between. The length of the CDR3 is 14 residues. CDR1 is SNHLY, CDR2 FYNNEI, per germline. This CDR3 reads CASSEWGDVEKLFF. Here the CDR3 DNA reads TGTGCCAGCAGTGAGTGGGGTGATGTGGAAAAACTGTTTTTT.

The genes are TRBV11-3 and TRBJ1-2; a possible D gene is TRBD1 (6 bases). V shed 1 base and J shed 5 bases, with 11 bases lying between them. CDR1 and CDR2 from the germline V gene are SGHNT and YENEEA. The CDR3 totals 14 residues. This CDR3 is CASSLGTVEYGYTF. The CDR3 region has the DNA TGTGCCAGCAGCTTAGGGACAGTAGAGTATGGCTACACCTTC.